The clone carrying this TCR beta chain was detected a few times. The antigen is unknown. These data are taken from a study of T cell repertoires in cytomegalovirus infection. Study-wide background: CMV epitopes, recently identified HLA-C-restricted and well-studied HLA-B-restricted, were used.

TCRdb re-derived calls from the reads in MiXCR, one entry per CDR3 protein. The data contain fewer than 900,000 distinct CDR3 sequences, around 29% of them singletons. V gave up 11 bases and J gave up 2 bases, with 19 bases separating them. The germline V gene encodes CDR1 LNHDA and CDR2 SQIVND (reference sequence). The CDR3 extends over 15 amino acids. Sequencing used cultured CD8+ T cells from PBMCs, obtained from culture after CMV antigen stimulation. The receptor was derived from a human donor in good health (CMV status not recorded). Some clones in this sample may be carry-over from other donors' samples. The rearrangement uses TRBV19 and TRBJ1-5; weak D call: TRBD1 (5 bases). The CDR3 is CAVTGGHGGNQPQHF. CDR3 DNA sequence: TGTGCCGTTACAGGAGGGCATGGTGGCAATCAGCCCCAGCATTTT. Full variable domain (remainder filled in from reference TRBV19 and TRBJ1-5): DGGITQSPKYLFRKEGQNVTLSCEQNLNHDAMYWYRQDPGQGLRLIYYSQIVNDFQKGDIAEGYSVSREKKESFPLTVTSAQKNPTAFYLCAVTGGHGGNQPQHFGDGTRLSIL.